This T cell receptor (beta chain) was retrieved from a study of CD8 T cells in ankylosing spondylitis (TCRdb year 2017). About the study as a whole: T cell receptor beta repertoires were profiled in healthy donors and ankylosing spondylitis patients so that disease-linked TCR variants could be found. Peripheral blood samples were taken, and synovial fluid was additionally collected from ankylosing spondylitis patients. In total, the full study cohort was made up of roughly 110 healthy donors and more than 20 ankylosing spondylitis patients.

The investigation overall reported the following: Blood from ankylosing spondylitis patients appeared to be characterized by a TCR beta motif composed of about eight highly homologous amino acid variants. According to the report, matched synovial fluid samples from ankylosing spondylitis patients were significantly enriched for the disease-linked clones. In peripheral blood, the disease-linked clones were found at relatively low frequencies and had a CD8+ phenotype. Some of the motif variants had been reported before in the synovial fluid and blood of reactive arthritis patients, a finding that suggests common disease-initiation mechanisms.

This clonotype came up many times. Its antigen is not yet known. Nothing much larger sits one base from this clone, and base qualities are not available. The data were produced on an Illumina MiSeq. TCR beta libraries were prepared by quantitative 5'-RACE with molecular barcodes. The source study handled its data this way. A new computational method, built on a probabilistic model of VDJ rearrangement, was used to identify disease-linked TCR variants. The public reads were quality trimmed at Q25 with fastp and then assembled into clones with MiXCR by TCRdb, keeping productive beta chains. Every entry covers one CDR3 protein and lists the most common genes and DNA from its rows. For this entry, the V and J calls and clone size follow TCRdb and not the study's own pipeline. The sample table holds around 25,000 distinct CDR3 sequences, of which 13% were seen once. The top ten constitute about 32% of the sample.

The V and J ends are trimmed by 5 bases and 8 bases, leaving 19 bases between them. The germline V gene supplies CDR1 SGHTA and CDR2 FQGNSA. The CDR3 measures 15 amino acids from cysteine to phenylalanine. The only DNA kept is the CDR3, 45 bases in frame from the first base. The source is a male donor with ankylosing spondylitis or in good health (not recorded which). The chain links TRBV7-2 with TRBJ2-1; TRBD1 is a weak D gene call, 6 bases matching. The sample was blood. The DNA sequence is TGTGCCAGCAGCCCGCAAACAGGGTTTGCTCATGAGCAGTTCTTC. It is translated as CASSPQTGFAHEQFF. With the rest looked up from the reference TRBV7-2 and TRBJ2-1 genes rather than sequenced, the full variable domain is GAGVSQSPSNKVTEKGKDVELRCDPISGHTALYWYRQSLGQGLEFLIYFQGNSAPDKSGLPSDRFSAERTGGSVSTLTIQRTQQEDSAVYLCASSPQTGFAHEQFFGPGTRLTVL.